The source of this TCR beta chain is a study of blood T cell repertoires in COVID-19. Study details: Samples representing acute and convalescent COVID-19 were sourced from the United States, Italy and Spain.

TCRdb's copy holds only in-frame clones and misses some; the assay was immunoSEQ multiplex PCR. The sample has about 74,000 clones, 70% to 90% seen once. The germline CDR1 and CDR2 sequences are KGHSH and LQKENI. CDR3 length: 14 amino acids. The V gene end was trimmed by 3 bases and the J gene end by 10 bases; junction bases not matched to a gene: 7. The chain links TRBV18 to TRBJ1-2, with 11 bases matching TRBD1. The sample comprised peripheral blood. The receptor was isolated from a man between 65 and 79 years old with active or convalescent COVID-19. CDR3 region: CASSPGQGEGVYTF. CDR3 DNA: TGTGCCAGCTCACCGGGACAGGGGGAAGGAGTCTACACCTTC.